Following are 27 T cell receptor beta chains from one sample sequenced in a study of siplizumab effects on memory and regulatory T cells. Here immunoSEQ multiplex PCR was the method, and the copy in TCRdb shows in-frame clones only, minus some. This sample yields about 56,000 clones, of which approximately 97% are seen a single time; 0.95% to 1.4% belongs to the top ten. Sequencing used naive CD8+ T cells sorted from blood. The receptors come from a human donor in good health.

The chain couples TRBV28 to TRBJ1-1; D may be TRBD1 (5 bases). Germline V gives CDR1 MDHEN, CDR2 SYDVKM. CDR3 length: 15 amino acids. V was cut by 5 bases and J by 5 bases, with 18 bases left in between. The CDR3 is CASSSFRVQGTEAFF. The CDR3 DNA is TGTGCCAGCAGTAGCTTCAGGGTACAAGGGACTGAAGCTTTCTTT.

The chain joins TRBV7-9 to TRBJ2-2; unclear D gene. Germline CDR1 and CDR2: SEHNR and FQNEAQ (reference sequence). V was cut by 1 base and J by 1 base, with 19 bases left in between. This CDR3 is 19 amino acids long. CDR3 sequence: CASSLEGSIRRQNTGELFF. CDR3 nucleotide sequence: TGTGCCAGCAGCTTAGAAGGGTCTATACGGCGGCAGAACACCGGGGAGCTGTTTTTT.

CDR3 nucleotide sequence: TGTGCCAGCAGCTTAATAATGGAAAACTACGAGCAGTACTTC. Amino acid sequence: CASSLIMENYEQYF. The gene calls are TRBV7-2 and TRBJ2-7; D ambiguous. Trimming shortened V by 2 bases and J by 3 bases, and 11 bases separated the two germline ends. Germline assignment: CDR1 SGHTA and CDR2 FQGNSA. The CDR3 totals 14 residues.

The chain carries TRBV12-5 and TRBJ2-5; D is undetermined. The germline CDR1 and CDR2 sequences are LGHNT and FRNRAP. This CDR3 contains 15 residues. The V end was cut by 0 bases, the J end by 0 bases, with 8 bases between. The CDR3 nucleotides are TGTGCTAGTGGTTTGGTATATGGCTACCAAGAGACCCAGTACTTC. Its translation is CASGLVYGYQETQYF.

This rearrangement joins TRBV7-6 to TRBJ2-7; TRBD1 agrees at 9 bases. Germline CDR1 is SGHVS and CDR2 is FNYEAQ. The CDR3 length is 13 residues. The trim removed 2 bases at V and 6 bases at J, leaving 2 bases unmatched. The CDR3 DNA reads TGTGCCAGCAGCTTACTGACAGGGGGCGAGCAGTACTTC. This codes for CASSLLTGGEQYF.

This chain links TRBV18 with TRBJ2-1, with 7 bases aligning to TRBD1. V lost 5 bases and J lost 8; bases outside the gene matches: 12. Germline V gene lookup returns CDR1 KGHSH and CDR2 LQKENI. This CDR3 has 15 amino acids. CDR3 sequence (DNA): TGTGCCAGCTCATCCGTGGACAGGTTATTGGATGAGCAGTTCTTC. Its translation: CASSSVDRLLDEQFF.

The chain has TRBV28 and TRBJ2-7, with 7 nucleotides matching TRBD1. The CDR3 spans 13 residues. The junction had 4 bases not matched to a gene; V was cut back by 8 bases and J by 0 bases. Germline V gene data show CDR1 as MDHEN and CDR2 as SYDVKM. As DNA, the CDR3 is TGTGCCAGCTACGGACAGGTCTCCTACGAGCAGTACTTC. This sequence encodes CASYGQVSYEQYF.

The gene calls are TRBV6-5 and TRBJ2-7; D call uncertain. In germline, CDR1 is MNHEY, CDR2 SVGAGI. Trimming took off 5 bases at V and 5 bases at J, with 10 bases between the two ends. This CDR3 region has 12 residues. CDR3 nucleotides: TGTGCCAGCAGTAACAGTGGCAACGAGCAGTACTTC. Residues: CASSNSGNEQYF.

The chain links TRBV14 to TRBJ2-3; 8 bases agree with TRBD2. Germline CDR1 is SGHDN and CDR2 is FVKESK. The CDR3 loop spans 15 amino acids. Trimming at V came to 2 bases and at J to 2 bases, leaving 3 bases not matched to a gene. Written as DNA, the CDR3 is TGTGCCAGCAGCCAATTAGCGGGGATCACAGATACGCAGTATTTT. Protein product: CASSQLAGITDTQYF.

This clone was observed a few times. The chain links TRBV5-4 to TRBJ2-5, with D possibly being TRBD2 (6 bases). The CDR3 is 13 amino acids. The V end lost 7 bases, the J end lost 2 bases, and 12 bases lay between the germline ends. CDR1 is SGHNT, CDR2 YYREEE, per germline (reference sequence). The CDR3 bases are TGTGCCAGCGGACCGGGACTTCAAGAGACCCAGTACTTC. Translation: CASGPGLQETQYF.

The J gene is TRBJ2-1, the V gene TRBV7-3; D tentatively fits TRBD1 or TRBD2 (6 bases each). V was cut by 5 bases and J by 5 bases, with 16 bases left in between. The CDR3 is 15 amino acids. In germline, CDR1 is SGHTA, CDR2 FQGTGA. For the CDR3, the DNA is TGTGCCAGCAGCCGAGGACCGGGGGCCAACAATGAGCAGTTCTTC. It is translated as CASSRGPGANNEQFF.

In nucleotides, the CDR3 is TGTGCCAGCACCCCAGGCCAGGGCCTGAACACTGAAGCTTTCTTT. The encoded protein is CASTPGQGLNTEAFF. This sequence joins TRBV27 and TRBJ1-1; D is perhaps TRBD1 (5 bases). V lost 7 bases to trimming and J lost 0 bases, with 15 bases between them. The germline V gene encodes CDR1 MNHEY and CDR2 SMNVEV (reference sequence). The CDR3 is 15 residues long.

V gene TRBV6-5 combines with J gene TRBJ2-7; D remains unclear. The length of the CDR3 is 12 residues. Germline values: CDR1 MNHEY, CDR2 SVGAGI. With 8 bases removed from V and 2 bases from J, the gap between germline ends came to 10 bases. In DNA form, the CDR3 reads TGTGCCAGCGGAACAGCGACCTACGAGCAGTACTTC. This sequence encodes CASGTATYEQYF.

The J gene is TRBJ2-1, the V gene TRBV6-5; 7 bases fit TRBD2. The CDR3 has 16 residues. Germline V CDR1 and CDR2: MNHEY, SVGAGI. The trim removed 0 bases at V and 8 bases at J, leaving 10 bases unmatched. The CDR3 bases are TGTGCCAGCAGTTACTCTGGGGGAGGGCTGCGTGATGAGCAGTTCTTC. Protein: CASSYSGGGLRDEQFF.

The V and J genes are TRBV4-1 and TRBJ2-2; no definite D call. Between the trimmed V and J ends, which lost 1 base and 1 base, there was a span of 7 bases. The CDR3 is made up of 15 amino acids. Per germline, CDR1 MGHRA and CDR2 YSYEKL. CDR3 nucleotides: TGCGCCAGCAGCCAAGGACCTTTGAACACCGGGGAGCTGTTTTTT. Translated: CASSQGPLNTGELFF.

The CDR3 spells CASSLYVTGLNNEQFF. DNA for the CDR3: TGTGCCAGCAGTTTATATGTGACAGGTTTGAATAATGAGCAGTTCTTC. The chain couples TRBV28 to TRBJ2-1, with a tentative D call TRBD1 (6 bases). Germline lookup yields CDR1 MDHEN and CDR2 SYDVKM. V was pared by 1 base and J by 7 bases, with 17 bases between. This CDR3 has 16 amino acids.

This chain links TRBV28 with TRBJ1-1; D gene uncertain. The CDR3 runs 12 residues. V lost 6 bases and J 6 bases, leaving 11 bases between the germline ends. Germline CDR1 MDHEN, CDR2 SYDVKM. The CDR3 sequence: CASSLSGPEAFF. The CDR3 nucleotides are TGTGCCAGCAGCCTTAGCGGGCCTGAAGCTTTCTTT.

The chain uses TRBV7-9 and TRBJ1-4; TRBD1 agrees at 8 bases. Germline assignment: CDR1 SEHNR and CDR2 FQNEAQ (reference sequence). V was clipped by 3 bases and J by 6 bases; unmatched bases: 9. The CDR3 covers 16 residues. DNA of the CDR3: TGTGCCAGCAGCTTGCTGACAGGGGCAGACGATGAAAAACTGTTTTTT. It codes for CASSLLTGADDEKLFF.

This clone is a singleton in its sample. This chain connects TRBV5-6 to TRBJ1-2, with 12 bases that match TRBD1. Germline V gene sequence: CDR1 SGHDT, CDR2 YYEEEE. J gave up 6 bases and V 4 bases, and 4 bases lay outside the gene matches. This CDR3 region has 14 residues. CDR3 sequence (DNA): TGTGCCAGCAGCCCCGGGACAGGGGGCCATGGCTACACCTTC. Protein product: CASSPGTGGHGYTF.

CDR3 protein: CASSRRYRQGSGQPQHF. CDR3 in DNA: TGTGCCAGCAGTCGTCGGTACAGACAGGGGTCGGGTCAGCCCCAGCATTTT. V gene TRBV28 combines with J gene TRBJ1-5; 8 nucleotides agree with TRBD1. Trimming cost V 5 bases and J 6 bases; bases outside gene matches: 15. The CDR3 is made up of 17 amino acids. Germline V gives CDR1 MDHEN, CDR2 SYDVKM.

The gene calls are TRBV11-1 and TRBJ2-5; possible D gene TRBD2, 5 bases. The V and J ends lost 6 bases and 1 base respectively, with 9 bases between them. The germline gives CDR1 SGHAT, CDR2 FQDESV (reference sequence). This CDR3 spans 13 amino acids. CDR3 DNA sequence: TGTGCCAGCAGAATCCGGGGCCAAGAGACCCAGTACTTC. Its translation is CASRIRGQETQYF.

Remarks on this clone: One junction end disagrees with the germline gene, perhaps due to a read error. The chain couples TRBV5-5 to TRBJ2-5; 10 nucleotides align to TRBD1. This CDR3 is built from 14 residues. Germline CDR1 reads SGHKS; CDR2 reads YYEKEE (reference sequence). CDR3 DNA sequence: TGTGGCAGCCGCCGGGACAGGGGATCGGAGACCCAGTACTTC. Translated: CGSRRDRGSETQYF.

This clone was recorded once. The chain employs TRBV15 and TRBJ2-1; D gene uncertain. The germline V and J ends were trimmed by 0 bases and 4 bases, with 7 bases remaining between them. The CDR3 extends over 14 amino acids. Germline V CDR1 and CDR2: LNHNV, YYDKDF (reference sequence). The CDR3 region is CATSRDHTYNEQFF. Written as DNA, the CDR3 is TGTGCCACCAGCAGAGATCACACTTACAATGAGCAGTTCTTC.

The chain employs TRBV28 and TRBJ1-1, with TRBD1 identical over 7 bases. V shed 4 bases, J shed 1 base, and the junction held 3 bases outside the gene matches. In germline, CDR1 is MDHEN, CDR2 SYDVKM. The CDR3 totals 14 residues. CDR3 DNA sequence: TGTGCCAGCAGTTCCCCAGGGGGGAACACTGAAGCTTTCTTT. It codes for CASSSPGGNTEAFF.

The rearrangement joins TRBV9 to TRBJ1-5; D unclear. Germline V gives CDR1 SGDLS, CDR2 YYNGEE. Trimming shortened V by 0 bases and J by 3 bases, and 7 bases separated the two germline ends. The CDR3 spans 14 residues. CDR3 residues: CASSVGFTNQPQHF. The CDR3 DNA reads TGTGCCAGCAGCGTAGGGTTTACCAATCAGCCCCAGCATTTT.

The chain recombines TRBV21-1 with TRBJ2-1. TRBV21-1 is reported as a pseudogene. This CDR3 region has 16 residues. DNA for the CDR3: TGTGCCAGCAGCAAAGTGAAAAGAAGCTCCTACAATGAGCAGTTCTTC. It specifies CASSKVKRSSYNEQFF.

The chain couples TRBV28 to TRBJ2-7; TRBD2 agrees at 11 bases. The CDR3 runs to 15 residues. V was pared by 7 bases and J by 4 bases, with 9 bases of the junction left unmatched. Germline V gene lookup returns CDR1 MDHEN and CDR2 SYDVKM. The chain's CDR3 is CASTSPTSGIYEQYF. CDR3 sequence (DNA): TGTGCCAGCACCTCTCCGACTAGCGGGATATACGAGCAGTACTTC.